Shown below are 15 T cell receptor beta chains from a single sample sequenced in a study of blood T cell repertoires in COVID-19. Assay used: immunoSEQ multiplex PCR; TCRdb lists only in-frame clones, some missing. Of approximately 140,000 clones listed, 88% are singletons. The sample taken for sequencing was peripheral blood. The receptors stem from a man between 65 and 79 years old with active COVID-19.

Written as DNA, the CDR3 is TGTGCCAGCAGTGACTCGTGGGGACAGATAAAGAATGAGCAGTTCTTC. Translating it yields CASSDSWGQIKNEQFF. The chain links TRBV6-4 to TRBJ2-1, with 7 bases that match TRBD1. The CDR3 is 16 residues long. Germline-derived CDR1 and CDR2 are MRHNA and SNTAGT. V shed 0 bases and J 7 bases; nucleotides not matched to a gene: 9.

The chain couples TRBV7-9 to TRBJ2-7; D call uncertain. CDR3 length: 14 residues. The V end lost 3 bases, the J end lost 2 bases, and 11 bases lay between the germline ends. The germline CDR1 and CDR2 sequences are SEHNR and FQNEAQ (reference sequence). The CDR3 sequence is CASSLGPPPYEQYF. The CDR3 coding sequence is TGTGCCAGCAGCTTGGGCCCCCCGCCCTACGAGCAGTACTTC.

This clone was observed a handful of times. The V and J genes are TRBV5-1 and TRBJ1-4, with 7 bases that match TRBD1. With 3 bases clipped from V and 6 bases from J, the junction kept 2 bases outside the gene matches. The germline V gene has CDR1 SGHRS and CDR2 YFSETQ. The CDR3 is 13 residues long. In nucleotides, the CDR3 is TGCGCCAGCAGCTATCAGGGGGATGAAAAACTGTTTTTT. This encodes CASSYQGDEKLFF.

This clone was seen many times. This chain links TRBV6-1 with TRBJ2-7, with 7 positions matching TRBD1. This CDR3 spans 14 amino acids. Germline CDR1 and CDR2: MNHNS and SASEGT. J was trimmed by 4 bases and V by 3 bases; bases with no gene match: 6. CDR3 sequence (DNA): TGTGCCAGCAGTGATCAGGGGGTCCCGTACGAGCAGTACTTC. It yields the protein CASSDQGVPYEQYF.

This clone was seen only a few times. The chain uses TRBV7-9 and TRBJ2-7, with TRBD2 matching 11 bases. CDR1 is SEHNR, CDR2 FQNEAQ, per germline (reference sequence). CDR3 length equals 15 residues. V lost 10 bases to trimming and J lost 1 base; unmatched junction nucleotides: 9. The CDR3 spells CATAGTSGKSYEQYF. The CDR3 DNA sequence: TGTGCCACCGCCGGGACTAGCGGAAAATCCTACGAGCAGTACTTC.

V and J are TRBV5-6 and TRBJ2-6; D might be TRBD2 (6 bases). This CDR3 spans 16 amino acids. V was clipped by 1 base and J by 0 bases, with 8 bases between them. The germline V gene encodes CDR1 SGHDT and CDR2 YYEEEE. The CDR3 nucleotides read TGTGCCAGCAGCTTGACACTAGCCTCTGGGGCCAACGTCCTGACTTTC. Translation: CASSLTLASGANVLTF.

The V gene is TRBV20-1, the J gene TRBJ2-3; no firm D call. The germline V gene has CDR1 DFQATT and CDR2 SNEGSKA (reference sequence). Trimming took 3 bases from V and 5 from J, leaving 6 bases between them. This CDR3 has 11 amino acids. This CDR3 is CSASNGDTQYF. For the CDR3, the DNA is TGCAGTGCTAGTAACGGAGATACGCAGTATTTT.

The chain recombines TRBV10-2 with TRBJ2-5, with 16 nucleotides matching TRBD2. With 4 bases clipped from V and 6 bases from J, the junction kept 11 bases outside the gene matches. The CDR3 contains 18 residues. Per germline, CDR1 WSHSY and CDR2 SAAADI. The CDR3 is CASSGAGLAGGLIQTQYF. The CDR3 DNA sequence: TGCGCCAGCAGTGGGGCGGGACTAGCGGGAGGGCTTATCCAGACCCAGTACTTC.

This clone was seen only a few times. The chain links TRBV6-2 or TRBV6-3 to TRBJ1-5; the match to TRBD1 covers 12 bases. The CDR3 loop spans 17 amino acids. V dropped 6 bases and J dropped 4; count of bases not matched to a gene: 10. From germline, CDR1 is MNHEY and CDR2 SVGEGT. The CDR3 loop is CASSYGTGGGRNQPQHF. For the CDR3, the DNA is TGTGCCAGCAGCTATGGGACAGGGGGCGGGAGGAATCAGCCCCAGCATTTT.

V and J are TRBV5-4 and TRBJ2-7, with 7 bases matching TRBD1. V trimming: 0 bases; J trimming: 1 base; junction bases outside the gene matches: 4. This CDR3 spans 15 amino acids. Germline V gives CDR1 SGHNT, CDR2 YYREEE (reference sequence). This CDR3 is CASSLGDRASYEQYF. CDR3 DNA sequence: TGTGCCAGCAGCTTGGGAGACAGGGCATCCTACGAGCAGTACTTC.

The chain recombines TRBV7-2 with TRBJ2-7; D is uncertain. Trimming stripped 1 base from V and 2 bases from J, with 12 bases between. The CDR3 loop spans 15 amino acids. Per the germline V gene, CDR1 is SGHTA and CDR2 is FQGNSA. The CDR3 loop reads CASSLGSRQPYEQYF. For the CDR3, the DNA is TGTGCCAGCAGCTTAGGGTCCAGGCAGCCCTACGAGCAGTACTTC.

This clone was counted between two and nine times. V usage is TRBV5-1 and J usage is TRBJ2-1; 8 bases line up with TRBD2. J was trimmed by 6 bases and V by 4 bases; bases with no gene match: 6. The CDR3 is 14 amino acids. Germline V CDR1 and CDR2: SGHRS, YFSETQ. The DNA of the CDR3 is TGCGCCAGCAGCCATAGCGGGGACCCCAATGAGCAGTTCTTC. The encoded protein is CASSHSGDPNEQFF.

V is TRBV6-2 or TRBV6-3 and J is TRBJ2-1; 8 nucleotides line up with TRBD2. Looked up from germline, CDR1 is MNHEY and CDR2 is SVGEGT. The CDR3 has 16 residues. The V segment lost 2 bases and the J segment 2 bases; nucleotides outside the gene matches: 5. CDR3 nucleotide sequence: TGTGCCAGCAGTTACCTCCCTAGCGGGCCCTACAATGAGCAGTTCTTC. This codes for CASSYLPSGPYNEQFF.

This clone came up once. The chain links TRBV18 to TRBJ2-1, with TRBD1 matching 12 bases. Germline V CDR1 and CDR2: KGHSH, LQKENI. Trimming cost V 5 bases and J 7 bases; bases outside gene matches: 9. The CDR3 is 16 amino acids. The CDR3 nucleotides read TGTGCCAGCTCAAGAATCCGGGACAGGGGGCAAAATGAGCAGTTCTTC. It translates to CASSRIRDRGQNEQFF. Full variable domain (outside the CDR3, taken from reference TRBV18 and TRBJ2-1): NAGVMQNPRHLVRRRGQEARLRCSPMKGHSHVYWYRQLPEEGLKFMVYLQKENIIDESGMPKERFSAEFPKEGPSILRIQQVVRGDSAAYFCASSRIRDRGQNEQFFGPGTRLTVL.

The J gene is TRBJ2-2, the V gene TRBV24-1; 14 positions match TRBD2. Germline-derived CDR1 and CDR2 are KGHDR and SFDVKD. With V trimmed by 3 bases and J by 6 bases, 11 bases remained unmatched. This CDR3 contains 19 residues. CDR3 bases: TGTGCCACCAGTGATCCTTCCAACCCGACTAGCGGGAGGGCCGGGGAGCTGTTTTTT. Translation gives CATSDPSNPTSGRAGELFF.